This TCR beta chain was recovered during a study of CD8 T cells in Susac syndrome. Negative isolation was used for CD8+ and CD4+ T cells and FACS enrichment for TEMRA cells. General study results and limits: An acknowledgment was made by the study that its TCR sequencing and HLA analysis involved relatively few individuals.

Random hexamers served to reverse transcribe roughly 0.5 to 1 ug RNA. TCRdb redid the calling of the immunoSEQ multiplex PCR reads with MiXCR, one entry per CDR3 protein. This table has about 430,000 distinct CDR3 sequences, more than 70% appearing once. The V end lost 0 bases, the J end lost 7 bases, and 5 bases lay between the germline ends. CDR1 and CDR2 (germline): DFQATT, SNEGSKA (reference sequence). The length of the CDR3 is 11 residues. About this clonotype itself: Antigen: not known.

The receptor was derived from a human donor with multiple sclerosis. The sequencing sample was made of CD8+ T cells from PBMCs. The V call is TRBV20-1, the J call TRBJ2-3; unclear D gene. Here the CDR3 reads CSAREDYTQYF. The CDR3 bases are TGCAGTGCTAGAGAGGATTATACGCAGTATTTT.